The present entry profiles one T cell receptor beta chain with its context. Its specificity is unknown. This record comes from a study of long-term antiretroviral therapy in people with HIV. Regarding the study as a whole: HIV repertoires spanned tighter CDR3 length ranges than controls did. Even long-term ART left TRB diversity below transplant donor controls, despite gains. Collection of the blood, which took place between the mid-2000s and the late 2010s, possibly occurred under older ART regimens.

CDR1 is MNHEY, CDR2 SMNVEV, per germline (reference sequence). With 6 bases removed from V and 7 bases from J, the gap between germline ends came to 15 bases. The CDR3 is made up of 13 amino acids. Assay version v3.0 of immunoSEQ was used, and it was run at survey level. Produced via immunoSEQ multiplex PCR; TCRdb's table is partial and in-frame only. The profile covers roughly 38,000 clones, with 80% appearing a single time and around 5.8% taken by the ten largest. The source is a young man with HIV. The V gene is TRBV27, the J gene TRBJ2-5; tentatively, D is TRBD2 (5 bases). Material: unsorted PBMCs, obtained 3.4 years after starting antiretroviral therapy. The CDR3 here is CASRPGYRVTQYF. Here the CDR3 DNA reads TGTGCCAGCAGACCGGGGTATAGGGTGACCCAGTACTTC.